A single sample gave rise to the 32 T cell receptor beta chains below, sequenced in a study of shared T cell receptors in the human thymus. Only in-frame clones appear in the TCRdb table, and some are missing; sequencing was by immunoSEQ multiplex PCR. The top ten clones hold roughly 0.0097% of a sample with roughly 660,000 clones, roughly 88% of them seen once. The sample also formed part of further work on human thymus T cells.

The source material was thymocytes. These receptors were collected from a boy in the first two years of life with a congenital heart defect.

The chain is built from TRBV19 and TRBJ1-5, with TRBD1 matching 8 bases. The CDR3 sequence is 15 residues long. With V trimmed by 6 bases and J by 5 bases, 9 bases remained unmatched. In germline, CDR1 is LNHDA, CDR2 SQIVND (reference sequence). CDR3 sequence: CASRPKTGVDQPQHF. The CDR3 DNA reads TGTGCCAGTAGACCTAAGACAGGGGTTGATCAGCCCCAGCATTTT.

The CDR3 here is CASNRGTPGTGELFF. CDR3 DNA: TGTGCCAGCAACCGGGGGACTCCGGGGACCGGGGAGCTGTTTTTT. The chain links TRBV7-2 to TRBJ2-2; tentative D call: TRBD2 (6 bases). V dropped 7 bases and J dropped 5 bases, with 17 bases sitting between them. CDR3 length: 15 residues. CDR1 is SGHTA and CDR2 is FQGNSA in the germline V gene.

The rearrangement uses TRBV5-1 and TRBJ2-1; 8 positions agree with TRBD2. CDR3 size: 16 residues. Trimming at V came to 5 bases and at J to 8 bases, leaving 15 bases not matched to a gene. From germline, CDR1 is SGHRS and CDR2 YFSETQ. The DNA of the CDR3 is TGCGCCAGCAGGAACGGATCCGGGACTAGATCGTATGAGCAGTTCTTC. Translating it yields CASRNGSGTRSYEQFF. The whole variable domain, filled in from reference TRBV5-1 and TRBJ2-1, reads KAGVTQTPRYLIKTRGQQVTLSCSPISGHRSVSWYQQTPGQGLQFLFEYFSETQRNKGNFPGRFSGRQFSNSRSEMNVSTLELGDSALYLCASRNGSGTRSYEQFFGPGTRLTVL.

V gene TRBV4-3 combines with J gene TRBJ2-5, with 8 bases lining up with TRBD2. CDR1 and CDR2 (germline): LGHNA, YSLEER. CDR3 length: 16 amino acids. Trimming cost V 0 bases and J 3 bases; bases outside gene matches: 6. The CDR3 sequence is CASSQDTSGRKETQYF. The CDR3 DNA follows: TGCGCCAGCAGCCAAGATACCAGCGGGAGAAAAGAGACCCAGTACTTC.

The V gene is TRBV10-3, the J gene TRBJ2-4, with D possibly matching TRBD2 (5 bases). Between the trimmed V and J ends, which lost 0 bases and 0 bases, there was a span of 6 bases. CDR3 length: 15 residues. Germline CDR1 ENHRY, CDR2 SYGVKD. The CDR3 here is CAISESGLAKNIQYF. The CDR3 DNA is TGTGCCATCAGTGAGTCAGGACTAGCCAAAAACATTCAGTACTTC.

The chain joins TRBV9 to TRBJ2-6; tentative D call: TRBD1 (5 bases). Germline V gene sequence: CDR1 SGDLS, CDR2 YYNGEE. V was pared by 0 bases and J by 0 bases, with 7 bases between. This CDR3 comprises 16 residues. The CDR3 nucleotides are TGTGCCAGCAGCGTAGGGACACCCTCTGGGGCCAACGTCCTGACTTTC. As protein: CASSVGTPSGANVLTF. Full variable domain (missing parts from reference TRBV9 and TRBJ2-6): DSGVTQTPKHLITATGQRVTLRCSPRSGDLSVYWYQQSLDQGLQFLIQYYNGEERAKGNILERFSAQQFPDLHSELNLSSLELGDSALYFCASSVGTPSGANVLTFGAGSRLTVL.

The DNA for the CDR3 is TGTGCCAGCAGCCAAGATAATTCAGTCCCAAGCTCTGGAAACACCATATATTTT. Protein sequence: CASSQDNSVPSSGNTIYF. This chain connects TRBV14 to TRBJ1-3; D unresolved. Germline V gives CDR1 SGHDN, CDR2 FVKESK. V lost 0 bases to trimming and J lost 0 bases, with 15 bases between them. This CDR3 has 18 amino acids.

The rearrangement joins TRBV30 to TRBJ2-2; 7 positions agree with TRBD2. There are 13 residues in the CDR3. CDR1 GTSNPN and CDR2 SVGIG come from the germline V gene (reference sequence). With V trimmed by 4 bases and J by 5 bases, 4 bases remained unmatched. The DNA for the CDR3 is TGTGCCTGGACCGCCGGGAGGACCGGGGAGCTGTTTTTT. Its protein is CAWTAGRTGELFF.

The genes are TRBV5-5 and TRBJ2-7; TRBD2 matches at 10 bases. The CDR3 sequence is 15 residues long. Germline CDR1 is SGHKS and CDR2 is YYEKEE (reference sequence). Losses at the gene ends were 4 bases for V and 3 bases for J; bases not matched to a gene: 7. CDR3 protein: CASSRGLAEGYEQYF. The CDR3 nucleotides read TGTGCCAGCAGCCGAGGACTAGCGGAAGGCTACGAGCAGTACTTC.

This clone was counted once. The sample has other DNA sequences that encode this CDR3 too. This sequence joins TRBV6-5 and TRBJ1-2; 10 bases align to TRBD1. The CDR3 spans 14 residues. Germline CDR1 reads MNHEY; CDR2 reads SVGAGI. J lost 2 bases, V lost 5 bases, and 2 bases had no gene match. CDR3 sequence: CASSRDRGNYGYTF. The DNA of the CDR3 is TGTGCCAGCAGTCGGGACAGGGGAAACTATGGCTACACCTTC.

V usage is TRBV19 and J usage is TRBJ2-6, with 9 bases aligning to TRBD1. The junction had 14 bases not matched to a gene; V was cut back by 6 bases and J by 2 bases. CDR1 and CDR2 (germline): LNHDA, SQIVND (reference sequence). The CDR3 runs 19 residues. The CDR3, as DNA: TGTGCCAGTAGCCCCCGGGACAGGGTGGGAAAACCTGGGGCCAACGTCCTGACTTTC. The encoded protein is CASSPRDRVGKPGANVLTF.

The CDR3: CASTKDSNSGANVLTF. The CDR3 DNA reads as TGTGCCAGCACTAAGGACTCCAACTCTGGGGCCAACGTCCTGACTTTC. This chain uses TRBV6-4 with TRBJ2-6; TRBD2 is a possible D gene (5 bases). The ends were cut back, 7 bases at V and 0 bases at J, with 13 bases in the middle. The CDR3 runs to 16 residues. Per the germline V gene, CDR1 is MRHNA and CDR2 is SNTAGT.

This clone was observed once. The rearrangement joins TRBV12-5 to TRBJ1-2; D is unclear. The germline V and J ends were trimmed by 11 bases and 8 bases, with 18 bases remaining between them. The germline V gene has CDR1 LGHNT and CDR2 FRNRAP. The CDR3 runs to 12 residues. The CDR3 loop is CAEGKPPEGYTF. DNA of the CDR3: TGTGCTGAGGGAAAGCCGCCTGAAGGCTACACCTTC.

This rearrangement joins TRBV4-2 to TRBJ2-3; 13 positions match TRBD2. Losses at the gene ends were 3 bases for V and 6 bases for J; bases not matched to a gene: 9. The CDR3 contains 17 residues. Germline values: CDR1 LGHNA, CDR2 YNFKEQ. CDR3 protein: CASSHQTSGRATDTQYF. As DNA, the CDR3 is TGTGCCAGCAGCCATCAAACTAGCGGGAGGGCCACGGATACGCAGTATTTT.

V is TRBV30 and J is TRBJ2-1, with 11 bases identical to TRBD2. Germline-derived CDR1 and CDR2 are GTSNPN and SVGIG (reference sequence). The CDR3 totals 17 residues. Trimming removed 7 bases from V and 4 bases from J; junction bases left unmatched: 15. CDR3 residues: CAFTTDLAGGRYNEQFF. The DNA of the CDR3 is TGTGCCTTTACGACGGACCTAGCGGGAGGCCGTTACAATGAGCAGTTCTTC.

The chain joins TRBV7-9 to TRBJ1-2, with D tentatively TRBD1 (5 bases). V was cut by 11 bases and J by 8 bases, with 15 bases left in between. CDR3 size: 11 residues. Germline V lookup: CDR1 SEHNR, CDR2 FQNEAQ (reference sequence). For the CDR3, the DNA is TGTGCCGAGACAGTACGTGAGGGCTACACCTTC. This sequence encodes CAETVREGYTF.

This clone was seen just once. V usage is TRBV9 and J usage is TRBJ2-7; D may be TRBD2 (7 bases). The germline V and J ends were trimmed by 4 bases and 7 bases, with 18 bases remaining between them. The germline V gene has CDR1 SGDLS and CDR2 YYNGEE. CDR3 length: 14 residues. The chain's CDR3 is CASSPRGGNVEQYF. The CDR3 region has the DNA TGTGCCAGCAGCCCAAGGGGGGGCAATGTGGAGCAGTACTTC.

This clone was recorded once. The gene calls are TRBV7-8 and TRBJ1-1; 9 nucleotides align to TRBD1. V lost 5 bases, J lost 1 base, and 11 bases stayed unmatched. The length of the CDR3 is 17 residues. CDR1 is SGHVS and CDR2 is FQNEAQ in the germline V gene. DNA of the CDR3: TGTGCCAGCAGCACATGGGACAGGGAGACGGGGAACACTGAAGCTTTCTTT. As protein: CASSTWDRETGNTEAFF.

The chain has TRBV4-3 and TRBJ2-7; TRBD1 agrees at 8 bases. Germline values: CDR1 LGHNA, CDR2 YSLEER. With V trimmed by 1 base and J by 0 bases, 17 bases remained unmatched. The CDR3 runs to 20 residues. The chain's CDR3 is CASSQVKRETGARSSYEQYF. The CDR3 nucleotides are TGCGCCAGCAGCCAAGTCAAACGTGAGACAGGGGCGAGGAGCTCCTACGAGCAGTACTTC.

The rearrangement joins TRBV5-8 to TRBJ2-5, with D perhaps matching TRBD1 (6 bases). The CDR3 loop spans 14 amino acids. The ends were cut back, 0 bases at V and 9 bases at J, with 15 bases in the middle. Per the germline V gene, CDR1 is SGHTS and CDR2 is YDEGEE. The CDR3 DNA reads TGTGCCAGCAGCTTGGTTCGGGTGAAGGGGGCCCAGTACTTC. Its protein is CASSLVRVKGAQYF.

The V and J genes are TRBV4-1 and TRBJ2-3; 7 bases fit TRBD2. V was pared by 3 bases and J by 2 bases, with 11 bases of the junction left unmatched. The CDR3 totals 17 residues. Germline V gene lookup returns CDR1 MGHRA and CDR2 YSYEKL. In DNA form, the CDR3 reads TGCGCCAGCAGCCAGCCTCTAGCGGCCCGAGACACAGATACGCAGTATTTT. Amino acid sequence: CASSQPLAARDTDTQYF.

The chain uses TRBV7-6 and TRBJ2-7, with TRBD1 matching over 7 bases. V shed 0 bases and J 0 bases; nucleotides not matched to a gene: 5. Germline V gene lookup returns CDR1 SGHVS and CDR2 FNYEAQ. The CDR3 sequence is 16 residues long. DNA for the CDR3: TGTGCCAGCAGCTTAGCAATGGGGACAGTCTCCTACGAGCAGTACTTC. Translated: CASSLAMGTVSYEQYF. Drawing the rest from reference TRBV7-6 and TRBJ2-7, the complete variable domain is GAGVSQSPRYKVTKRGQDVALRCDPISGHVSLYWYRQALGQGPEFLTYFNYEAQQDKSGLPNDRFSAERPEGSISTLTIQRTEQRDSAMYRCASSLAMGTVSYEQYFGPGTRLTVT.

V and J are TRBV27 and TRBJ2-7; maybe TRBD1 (5 bases). Germline assignment: CDR1 MNHEY and CDR2 SMNVEV (reference sequence). V was shortened by 0 bases and J by 1 base, with 13 bases between the two germline ends. The CDR3 extends over 16 amino acids. The CDR3 bases are TGTGCCAGCAGTTTATCTCCCTCCAGGGTATCCTACGAGCAGTACTTC. The encoded protein is CASSLSPSRVSYEQYF.

V is TRBV5-6 and J is TRBJ2-1; TRBD2 aligns across 11 bases. CDR1 and CDR2 from the germline V gene are SGHDT and YYEEEE. The trim removed 4 bases at V and 5 bases at J, leaving 11 bases unmatched. The CDR3 is made up of 17 amino acids. Written as DNA, the CDR3 is TGTGCCAGCAGCCCCCGTACTACTAGCGGGAGCCACAATGAGCAGTTCTTC. Its protein is CASSPRTTSGSHNEQFF.

This chain links TRBV2 with TRBJ2-1, with TRBD1 matching 7 bases. With V trimmed by 6 bases and J by 7 bases, 21 bases remained unmatched. CDR3 length equals 18 residues. The germline V gene encodes CDR1 SNHLY and CDR2 FYNNEI. CDR3 bases: TGTGCCAGCAGGGGGACAGATTTTAACGGCCCACTAACTAATGAGCAGTTCTTC. Translation: CASRGTDFNGPLTNEQFF.

This chain connects TRBV5-4 to TRBJ2-7; 8 bases match TRBD2. The CDR3 is made up of 15 amino acids. Germline lookup yields CDR1 SGHNT and CDR2 YYREEE (reference sequence). With 4 bases clipped from V and 6 bases from J, the junction kept 12 bases outside the gene matches. The CDR3 region is CASSLGTRGRLEQYF. The CDR3 bases are TGTGCCAGCAGCCTCGGGACTCGCGGGAGGCTCGAGCAGTACTTC.

V is TRBV5-8 and J is TRBJ1-5; a weak D match, TRBD1 (6 bases). The germline CDR1 and CDR2 sequences are SGHTS and YDEGEE. This CDR3 has 18 residues. Trimming took 0 bases from V and 0 from J, leaving 16 bases between them. CDR3: CASSLEGGGGNSNQPQHF. The DNA of the CDR3 is TGTGCCAGCAGCTTGGAGGGGGGGGGCGGTAATAGCAATCAGCCCCAGCATTTT.

CDR3 bases: TGCGCCAGCAGCCAAAACCTCTATCCGCGGGGCCAGCCCCAGCATTTT. Its protein product is CASSQNLYPRGQPQHF. The chain recombines TRBV4-3 with TRBJ1-5, with TRBD1 as a possible D gene (5 bases). Looked up from germline, CDR1 is LGHNA and CDR2 is YSLEER. The CDR3 consists of 16 residues. The V end lost 2 bases, the J end lost 7 bases, and 18 bases lay between the germline ends.

V and J are TRBV5-1 and TRBJ1-3, with no clear D. V gave up 0 bases and J gave up 0 bases, with 16 bases separating them. Per the germline V gene, CDR1 is SGHRS and CDR2 is YFSETQ. CDR3 length equals 18 residues. The CDR3 DNA sequence: TGCGCCAGCAGCTTGGAAGGCGGCCGGCTTAACTCTGGAAACACCATATATTTT. Translating it yields CASSLEGGRLNSGNTIYF.

Comment on this clone: Germline and junction disagree at one end, which may indicate a read error. V usage is TRBV6-1 and J usage is TRBJ2-7; D call uncertain. Germline loops: CDR1 MNHNS, CDR2 SASEGT. The CDR3 has 13 residues. This chain's CDR3 is CAGSEITDYEQYF. Here the CDR3 DNA reads TGTGCCGGCAGTGAAATTACAGACTACGAGCAGTACTTC.

The CDR3 nucleotides are TGTGCCAGCAGCCCCAGGTGTTCAGATACGCAGTATTTT. Translating it yields CASSPRCSDTQYF. The J gene is TRBJ2-3, the V gene TRBV7-6; no clear D. V was clipped by 5 bases and J by 4 bases, with 10 bases between them. The CDR3 extends over 13 amino acids. Germline lookup yields CDR1 SGHVS and CDR2 FNYEAQ.

This rearrangement joins TRBV28 to TRBJ2-7; 9 bases are shared with TRBD2. The V and J ends lost 8 bases and 2 bases, in that order; junction bases with no gene match: 16. This CDR3 has 17 amino acids. CDR1 and CDR2 (germline): MDHEN, SYDVKM. CDR3 in DNA: TGTGCCAGCTTACCACTACGCGGGGCTAGCGGGACCTACGAGCAGTACTTC. This gives the protein CASLPLRGASGTYEQYF.